What follows are 20 T cell receptor beta chains derived from one specimen sequenced in a study of blood T cell repertoires in COVID-19. Libraries were prepared by immunoSEQ multiplex PCR; TCRdb keeps only in-frame clonotypes and omits some of them. The sample has 72,000 or so clones; 86% are singletons. The sequenced material came from peripheral blood. The receptors come from a woman aged 55-70 years with acute or convalescent COVID-19.

In its sample, this clone was seen a few times. The V and J genes are TRBV5-4 and TRBJ2-5, with D possibly being TRBD2 (7 bases). The ends were cut back, 3 bases at V and 5 bases at J, with 17 bases in the middle. Germline CDR1 and CDR2: SGHNT and YYREEE (reference sequence). The CDR3 consists of 15 residues. CDR3 nucleotide sequence: TGTGCCAGCAGCTCGCCGGGGGGCCTATCGGAGACCCAGTACTTC. The encoded protein is CASSSPGGLSETQYF.

This sequence joins TRBV19 and TRBJ1-1; D is possibly TRBD1 (6 bases). V lost 2 bases, J lost 2 bases, and 12 bases lay in between. Germline-derived CDR1 and CDR2 are LNHDA and SQIVND (reference sequence). The CDR3 is made up of 15 amino acids. The CDR3 loop reads CASSITGTPNTEAFF. Here the CDR3 DNA reads TGTGCCAGTAGTATAACAGGGACCCCTAACACTGAAGCTTTCTTT. The variable domain in full, completed from reference TRBV19 and TRBJ1-1, reads DGGITQSPKYLFRKEGQNVTLSCEQNLNHDAMYWYRQDPGQGLRLIYYSQIVNDFQKGDIAEGYSVSREKKESFPLTVTSAQKNPTAFYLCASSITGTPNTEAFFGQGTRLTVV.

The chain couples TRBV24-1 to TRBJ2-5; 7 bases are shared with TRBD1. The germline V gene encodes CDR1 KGHDR and CDR2 SFDVKD. The CDR3 has 16 residues. V shed 2 bases, J shed 5 bases, and the junction held 10 bases outside the gene matches. This CDR3 is CATSDSSDRVWETQYF. CDR3 in DNA: TGTGCCACCAGTGATTCTTCCGACAGGGTTTGGGAGACCCAGTACTTC.

The gene calls are TRBV7-8 and TRBJ2-1; D is unclear. The CDR3 has 17 residues. The V and J ends lost 5 bases and 8 bases respectively, with 25 bases between them. CDR1 and CDR2 (germline): SGHVS, FQNEAQ. In DNA, the CDR3 is TGTGCCAGCAGCCTCTTCGAGGCGGTAGCCTTACGGGATGAGCAGTTCTTC. This translates into CASSLFEAVALRDEQFF.

This chain joins TRBV2 and TRBJ1-5; D is ambiguous. CDR1 and CDR2 from the germline V gene are SNHLY and FYNNEI. The CDR3 contains 14 residues. V lost 5 bases to trimming and J lost 0 bases, with 8 bases between them. The CDR3, as DNA: TGTGCCAGCAGTCCACAGTTTAGCAATCAGCCCCAGCATTTT. Translating gives CASSPQFSNQPQHF.

Only a few counts were recorded for this clone. The chain employs TRBV2 and TRBJ1-1; D gene unclear. V was trimmed by 4 bases and J by 1 base, leaving 10 bases between them. CDR1 and CDR2 from the germline V gene are SNHLY and FYNNEI. This CDR3 region has 14 residues. CDR3 residues: CASSARETNTEAFF. The CDR3 coding sequence is TGTGCCAGCAGTGCTCGGGAGACGAACACTGAAGCTTTCTTT.

This clone was counted only a few times. This chain uses TRBV9 with TRBJ1-2; possible D gene TRBD1, 6 bases. This CDR3 spans 14 amino acids. CDR1 and CDR2 from the germline V gene are SGDLS and YYNGEE. Trimming removed 4 bases at V and 6 bases at J, with 16 bases between. In DNA, the CDR3 is TGTGCCAGCAGCCCGGGACAACTTGCGAATGGCTACACCTTC. It translates to CASSPGQLANGYTF.

This chain connects TRBV19 to TRBJ2-5; perhaps TRBD2 as D (6 bases). The CDR3 loop spans 15 amino acids. Germline assignment: CDR1 LNHDA and CDR2 SQIVND (reference sequence). V lost 2 bases to trimming and J lost 4 bases, with 14 bases between them. CDR3 sequence reads: CASSIQRRGRETQYF. In nucleotides, the CDR3 is TGTGCCAGTAGTATACAGAGGAGGGGTAGAGAGACCCAGTACTTC.

The chain couples TRBV13 to TRBJ2-3, with 9 bases matching TRBD2. CDR3 length equals 15 residues. V lost 0 bases, J lost 7 bases, and 5 bases stayed unmatched. CDR1 is PRHDT and CDR2 is FYEKMQ in the germline V gene (reference sequence). The CDR3 spells CASSLGAGGANTQYF. CDR3 DNA: TGTGCCAGCAGCTTAGGAGCGGGGGGCGCGAATACGCAGTATTTT.

The V call is TRBV28, the J call TRBJ1-3, with 7 bases fitting TRBD1. J lost 0 bases, V lost 3 bases, and 2 bases had no gene match. The germline gives CDR1 MDHEN, CDR2 SYDVKM. CDR3 length: 15 residues. The CDR3 protein is CASSLGDSSGNTIYF. CDR3 nucleotide sequence: TGTGCCAGCAGTTTGGGGGACAGCTCTGGAAACACCATATATTTT.

Concerning this clone: The same CDR3 arises from other DNA sequences in this sample as well. V is TRBV10-3 and J is TRBJ2-3, with 13 bases that match TRBD2. The trim removed 10 bases at V and 2 bases at J, leaving 3 bases unmatched. This CDR3 has 14 residues. Germline V gene data show CDR1 as ENHRY and CDR2 as SYGVKD. Here the CDR3 DNA reads TGTGCCAGCGGACTAGCGGGAGACACAGATACGCAGTATTTT. Amino acid sequence: CASGLAGDTDTQYF.

The V call is TRBV5-6, the J call TRBJ1-3; TRBD1 matches at 9 bases. This CDR3 region has 13 residues. Germline V CDR1 and CDR2: SGHDT, YYEEEE. V shed 5 bases and J 8 bases; nucleotides not matched to a gene: 5. CDR3 protein: CASRWDREDTIYF. In nucleotides, the CDR3 is TGTGCCAGCAGATGGGACAGGGAGGACACCATATATTTT.

CDR3 sequence (DNA): TGTGCCAGCAGTACAGCGGGGTGGAATGAGCAGTTCTTC. Protein sequence: CASSTAGWNEQFF. V gene TRBV2 combines with J gene TRBJ2-1, with 7 bases that match TRBD2. CDR1 and CDR2 from the germline V gene are SNHLY and FYNNEI. The CDR3 has 13 amino acids. The V and J ends lost 5 bases and 7 bases, in that order; junction bases with no gene match: 5.

This chain links TRBV3-1 (or the pseudogene TRBV3-2) with TRBJ1-4; TRBD1 matches at 9 bases. Germline V gene data show CDR1 as LGHDT and CDR2 as YNNKEL (reference sequence). V shed 4 bases and J 8 bases; nucleotides not matched to a gene: 8. The CDR3 runs to 15 residues. The CDR3 protein is CASSPAGQGGEKLFF. DNA of the CDR3: TGTGCCAGCAGCCCAGCGGGACAGGGAGGAGAAAAACTGTTTTTT.

The chain links TRBV5-4 to TRBJ1-4; a weak D match, TRBD1 (5 bases). Germline CDR1 is SGHNT and CDR2 is YYREEE (reference sequence). V shed 3 bases and J shed 3 bases, with 15 bases lying between them. The CDR3 loop spans 16 amino acids. For the CDR3, the DNA is TGTGCCAGCAGCTCTGCGTCAGGGCGGTCTAATGAAAAACTGTTTTTT. It yields the protein CASSSASGRSNEKLFF.

The V gene is TRBV5-1, the J gene TRBJ2-3; TRBD2 matches at 11 bases. Unmatched junction bases numbered 7, after V lost 3 bases and J lost 7 bases. CDR3 length: 15 amino acids. The germline V gene encodes CDR1 SGHRS and CDR2 YFSETQ. The CDR3 sequence is CASSSTSGGQNTQYF. The CDR3 bases are TGCGCCAGCAGCTCAACTAGCGGGGGTCAAAATACGCAGTATTTT.

The gene calls are TRBV28 and TRBJ2-5; a possible D gene is TRBD1 (6 bases). The CDR3 contains 12 residues. Between the trimmed V and J ends, which lost 5 bases and 10 bases, there was a span of 14 bases. Germline assignment: CDR1 MDHEN and CDR2 SYDVKM. This CDR3 reads CASSDRFYGQYF. CDR3 bases: TGTGCCAGCAGTGACAGGTTCTACGGCCAGTACTTC. Full variable domain (rest looked up from reference TRBV28 and TRBJ2-5): DVKVTQSSRYLVKRTGEKVFLECVQDMDHENMFWYRQDPGLGLRLIYFSYDVKMKEKGDIPEGYSVSREKKERFSLILESASTNQTSMYLCASSDRFYGQYFGPGTRLLVL.

The V gene is TRBV6-2 or TRBV6-3, the J gene TRBJ2-1, with D perhaps TRBD2 (6 bases). V gave up 0 bases and J gave up 0 bases, with 9 bases separating them. CDR3 length: 16 residues. The germline V gene encodes CDR1 MNHEY and CDR2 SVGEGT. For the CDR3, the DNA is TGTGCCAGCAGTTACTCACGGGGAGGCTCCTACAATGAGCAGTTCTTC. Encoded protein: CASSYSRGGSYNEQFF.

The rearrangement links TRBV6-5 to TRBJ1-5; TRBD1 agrees at 9 bases. J was trimmed by 4 bases and V by 6 bases; bases with no gene match: 4. CDR1 is MNHEY and CDR2 is SVGAGI in the germline V gene. The CDR3 totals 14 residues. As DNA, the CDR3 is TGTGCCAGCAGAGGGACAGGGACAAATCAGCCCCAGCATTTT. Amino acid sequence: CASRGTGTNQPQHF.

V usage is TRBV27 and J usage is TRBJ2-3, with 8 bases matching TRBD2. J was trimmed by 2 bases and V by 5 bases; bases with no gene match: 6. This CDR3 comprises 15 residues. From germline, CDR1 is MNHEY and CDR2 SMNVEV (reference sequence). CDR3 loop: CASSPGLALTDTQYF. The CDR3 nucleotides read TGTGCCAGCAGTCCTGGACTAGCCCTCACAGATACGCAGTATTTT.